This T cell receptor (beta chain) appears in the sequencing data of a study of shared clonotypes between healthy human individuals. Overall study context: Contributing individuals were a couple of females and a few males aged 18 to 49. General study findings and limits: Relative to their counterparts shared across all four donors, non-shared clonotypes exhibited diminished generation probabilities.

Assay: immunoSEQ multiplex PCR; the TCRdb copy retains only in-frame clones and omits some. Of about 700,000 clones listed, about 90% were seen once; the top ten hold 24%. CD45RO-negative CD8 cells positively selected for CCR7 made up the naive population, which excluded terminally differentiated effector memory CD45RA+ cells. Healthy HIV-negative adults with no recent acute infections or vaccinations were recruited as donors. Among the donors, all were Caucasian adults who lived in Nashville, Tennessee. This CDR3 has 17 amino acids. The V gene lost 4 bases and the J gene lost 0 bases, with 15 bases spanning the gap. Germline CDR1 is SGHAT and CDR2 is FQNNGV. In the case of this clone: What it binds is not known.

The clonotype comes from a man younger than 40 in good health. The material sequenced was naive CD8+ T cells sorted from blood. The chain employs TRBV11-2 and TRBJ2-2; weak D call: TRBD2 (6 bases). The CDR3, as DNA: TGTGCCAGCAGCTCATACCCGACTAGACCGAACACCGGGGAGCTGTTTTTT. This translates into CASSSYPTRPNTGELFF.